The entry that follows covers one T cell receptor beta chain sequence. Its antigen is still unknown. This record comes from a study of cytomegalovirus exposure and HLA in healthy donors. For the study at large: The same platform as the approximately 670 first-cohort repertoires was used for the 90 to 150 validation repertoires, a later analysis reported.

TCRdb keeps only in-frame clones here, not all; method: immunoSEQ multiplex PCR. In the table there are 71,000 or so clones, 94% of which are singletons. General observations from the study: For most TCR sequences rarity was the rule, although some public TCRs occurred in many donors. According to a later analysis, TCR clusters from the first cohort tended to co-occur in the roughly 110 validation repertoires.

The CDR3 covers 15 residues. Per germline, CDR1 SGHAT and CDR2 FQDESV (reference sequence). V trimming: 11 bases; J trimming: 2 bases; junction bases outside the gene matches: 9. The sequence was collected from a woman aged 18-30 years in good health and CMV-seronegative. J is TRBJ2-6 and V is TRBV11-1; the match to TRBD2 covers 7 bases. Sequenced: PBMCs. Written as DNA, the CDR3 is TGTGCCTCCTCGGGGGGTCCGCCTGGGGCCAACGTCCTGACTTTC. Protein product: CASSGGPPGANVLTF.